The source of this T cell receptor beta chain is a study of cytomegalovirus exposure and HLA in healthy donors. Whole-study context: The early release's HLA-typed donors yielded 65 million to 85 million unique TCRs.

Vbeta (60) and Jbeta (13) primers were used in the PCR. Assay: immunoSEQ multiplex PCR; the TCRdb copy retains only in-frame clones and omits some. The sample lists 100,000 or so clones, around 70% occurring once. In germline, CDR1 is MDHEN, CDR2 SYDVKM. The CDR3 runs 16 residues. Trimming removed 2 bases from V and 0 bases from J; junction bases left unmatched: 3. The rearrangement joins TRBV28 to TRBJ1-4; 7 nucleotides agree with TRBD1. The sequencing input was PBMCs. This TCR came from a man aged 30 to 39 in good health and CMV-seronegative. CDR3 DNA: TGTGCCAGCAGTTTAGAAGGGGGCGCAACTAATGAAAAACTGTTTTTT. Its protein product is CASSLEGGATNEKLFF. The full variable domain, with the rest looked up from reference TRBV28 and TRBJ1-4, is DVKVTQSSRYLVKRTGEKVFLECVQDMDHENMFWYRQDPGLGLRLIYFSYDVKMKEKGDIPEGYSVSREKKERFSLILESASTNQTSMYLCASSLEGGATNEKLFFGSGTQLSVL.